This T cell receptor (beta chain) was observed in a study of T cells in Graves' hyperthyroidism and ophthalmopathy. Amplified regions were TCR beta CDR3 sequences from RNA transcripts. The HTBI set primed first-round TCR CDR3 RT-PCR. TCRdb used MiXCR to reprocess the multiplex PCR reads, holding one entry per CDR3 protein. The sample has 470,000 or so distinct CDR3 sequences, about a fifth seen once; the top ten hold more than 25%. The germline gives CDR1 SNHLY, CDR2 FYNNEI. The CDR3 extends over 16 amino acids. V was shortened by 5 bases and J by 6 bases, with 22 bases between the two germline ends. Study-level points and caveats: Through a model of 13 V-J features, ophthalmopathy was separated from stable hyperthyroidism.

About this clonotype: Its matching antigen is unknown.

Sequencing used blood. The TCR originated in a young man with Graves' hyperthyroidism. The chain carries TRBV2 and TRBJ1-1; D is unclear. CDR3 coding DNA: TGTGCCAGCAGTCCGGGCGGGAGGGCCAGGACTTCTGAAGCTTTCTTT. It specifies CASSPGGRARTSEAFF.